This TCR beta chain was identified during a study of spatial heterogeneity in lung cancer. Study overall: Detection consistently yielded more beta chains than alpha chains. In tumor regions, TCR transcript counts tracked strongly with a T cell module score from matched bulk RNA-seq.

From germline, CDR1 is MNHEY and CDR2 SVGAGI. The CDR3 has 14 amino acids. Between the trimmed V and J ends, which lost 6 bases and 4 bases, there was a span of 16 bases. This clonotype showed up many times. Its antigen remains unknown. TCRdb itself ran the 5' RACE reads through MiXCR, one entry per CDR3 protein. The sample consists of approximately 9,000 distinct CDR3 sequences, roughly 4.3% of them appearing once. Study-level results: Intratumoral expanded alpha and beta TCR counts were found to track tumor mutation counts.

Time point specified: sample taken at primary tumor resection. No cell sorting; template was whole RNA from tumor, lung tissue or PBMC. The chain is built from TRBV6-5 and TRBJ2-7; possibly TRBD2 for D (7 bases). Sequences were derived from lung tumor tissue, sampled at surgery. The sequence was collected from a female donor with early-stage non-small cell lung cancer. CDR3 in DNA: TGTGCCAGCAGCCTAAGGGAGGGGGTATACGAGCAGTACTTC. Translating it yields CASSLREGVYEQYF.